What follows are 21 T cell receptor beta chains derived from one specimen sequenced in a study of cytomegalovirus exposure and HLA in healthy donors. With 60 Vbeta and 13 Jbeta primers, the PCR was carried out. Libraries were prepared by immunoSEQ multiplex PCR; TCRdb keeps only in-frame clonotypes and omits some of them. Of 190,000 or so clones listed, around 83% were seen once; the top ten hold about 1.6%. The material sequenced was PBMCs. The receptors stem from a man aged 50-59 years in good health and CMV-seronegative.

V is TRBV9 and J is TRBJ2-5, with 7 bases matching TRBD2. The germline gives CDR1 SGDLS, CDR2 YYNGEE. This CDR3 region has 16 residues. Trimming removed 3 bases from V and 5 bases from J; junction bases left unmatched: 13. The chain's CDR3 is CASSASGGYRRETQYF. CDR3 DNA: TGTGCCAGCAGCGCATCGGGGGGTTACCGGCGGGAGACCCAGTACTTC.

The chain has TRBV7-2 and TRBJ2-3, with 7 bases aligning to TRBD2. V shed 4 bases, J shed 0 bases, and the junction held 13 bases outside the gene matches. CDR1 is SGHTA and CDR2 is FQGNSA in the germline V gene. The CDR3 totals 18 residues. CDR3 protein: CASSSPKGGRGSTDTQYF. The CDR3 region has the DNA TGTGCCAGCAGCTCACCGAAGGGAGGGCGGGGCAGCACAGATACGCAGTATTTT.

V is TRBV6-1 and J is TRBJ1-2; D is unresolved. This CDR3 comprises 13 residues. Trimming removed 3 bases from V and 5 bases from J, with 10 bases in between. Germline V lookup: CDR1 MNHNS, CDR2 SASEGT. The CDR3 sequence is CASSDSQVYGYTF. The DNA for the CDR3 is TGTGCCAGCAGTGACTCCCAGGTGTATGGCTACACCTTC.

DNA for the CDR3: TGTGCCAGCAGCCAAGAAAGGAGCGGCCCAACTGAGCAGTACTTC. It translates to CASSQERSGPTEQYF. The chain recombines TRBV4-2 with TRBJ2-7; maybe TRBD2 (5 bases). V was shortened by 0 bases and J by 7 bases, with 16 bases between the two germline ends. CDR3 length equals 15 residues. The germline V gene has CDR1 LGHNA and CDR2 YNFKEQ.

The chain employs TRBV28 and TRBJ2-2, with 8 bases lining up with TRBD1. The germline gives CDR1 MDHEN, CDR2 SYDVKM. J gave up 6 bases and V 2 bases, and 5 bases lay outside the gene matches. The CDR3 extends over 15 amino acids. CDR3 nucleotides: TGTGCCAGCAGTTTAACGGCAGGGGGCCCCGGGGAGCTGTTTTTT. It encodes CASSLTAGGPGELFF.

CDR3 residues: CAISEGGRVGGYTF. The CDR3 coding sequence is TGTGCCATCAGTGAAGGCGGCCGCGTCGGGGGCTACACCTTC. The chain has TRBV10-3 and TRBJ1-2; D gene uncertain. The V end was cut by 3 bases, the J end by 8 bases, with 16 bases between. Germline V gene lookup returns CDR1 ENHRY and CDR2 SYGVKD. The length of the CDR3 is 14 residues.

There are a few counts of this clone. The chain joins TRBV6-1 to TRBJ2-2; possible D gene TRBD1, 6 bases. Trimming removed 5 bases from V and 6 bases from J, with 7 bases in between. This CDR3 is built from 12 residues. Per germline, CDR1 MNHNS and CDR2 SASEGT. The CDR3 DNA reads TGTGCCAGCAGTAAGGGGGCCGGGGAGCTGTTTTTT. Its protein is CASSKGAGELFF.

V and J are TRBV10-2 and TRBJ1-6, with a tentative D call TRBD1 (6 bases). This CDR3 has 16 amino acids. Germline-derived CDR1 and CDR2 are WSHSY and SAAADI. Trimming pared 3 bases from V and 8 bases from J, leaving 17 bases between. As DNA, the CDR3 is TGCGCCAGCAGTGAACCCGGACAGACGATTTATTCACCCCTCCACTTT. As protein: CASSEPGQTIYSPLHF.

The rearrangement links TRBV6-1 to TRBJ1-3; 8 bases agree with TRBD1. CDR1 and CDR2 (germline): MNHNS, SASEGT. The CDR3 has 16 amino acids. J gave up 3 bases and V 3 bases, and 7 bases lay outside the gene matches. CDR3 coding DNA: TGTGCCAGCAGTGAGCAGGGGGCTATGGGTGGAAACACCATATATTTT. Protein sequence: CASSEQGAMGGNTIYF.

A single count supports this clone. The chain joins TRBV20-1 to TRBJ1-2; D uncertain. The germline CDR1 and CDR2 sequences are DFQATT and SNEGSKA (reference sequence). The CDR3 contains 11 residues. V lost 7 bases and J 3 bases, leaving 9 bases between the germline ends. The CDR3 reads CSGAKDYGYTF. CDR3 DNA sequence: TGCAGTGGGGCTAAGGACTATGGCTACACCTTC.

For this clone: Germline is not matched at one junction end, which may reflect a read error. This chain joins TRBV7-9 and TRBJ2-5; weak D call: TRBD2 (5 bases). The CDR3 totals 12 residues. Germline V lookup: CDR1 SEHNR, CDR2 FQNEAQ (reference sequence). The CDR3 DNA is TGTTCCAGCGTATTACCGGGGGAGACCCAGTACTTC. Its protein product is CSSVLPGETQYF.

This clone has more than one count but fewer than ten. The CDR3 DNA sequence: TGTGCCATCGGGGGGGCGATGGGCAATCAGCCCCAGCATTTT. This codes for CAIGGAMGNQPQHF. The chain uses TRBV10-3 and TRBJ1-5, with TRBD1 as a possible D gene (6 bases). V lost 8 bases to trimming and J lost 2 bases, with 13 bases between them. This CDR3 contains 14 residues. Germline V gene sequence: CDR1 ENHRY, CDR2 SYGVKD.

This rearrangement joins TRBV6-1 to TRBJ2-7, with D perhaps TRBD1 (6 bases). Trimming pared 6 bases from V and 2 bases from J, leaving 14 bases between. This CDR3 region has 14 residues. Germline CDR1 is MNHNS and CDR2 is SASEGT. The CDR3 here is CASRGQLKAYEQYF. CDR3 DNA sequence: TGTGCCAGCAGAGGACAGTTAAAAGCCTACGAGCAGTACTTC.

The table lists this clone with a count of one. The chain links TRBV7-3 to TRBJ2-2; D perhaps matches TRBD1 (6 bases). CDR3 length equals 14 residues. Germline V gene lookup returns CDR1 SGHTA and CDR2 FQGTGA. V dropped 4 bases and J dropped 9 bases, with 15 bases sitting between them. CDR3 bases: TGTGCCAGCAGCTCCTCCAACAGGGATAGGGAGCTGTTTTTT. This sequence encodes CASSSSNRDRELFF. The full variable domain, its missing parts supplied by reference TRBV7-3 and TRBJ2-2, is GAGVSQTPSNKVTEKGKYVELRCDPISGHTALYWYRQSLGQGPEFLIYFQGTGAADDSGLPNDRFFAVRPEGSVSTLKIQRTERGDSAVYLCASSSSNRDRELFFGEGSRLTVL.

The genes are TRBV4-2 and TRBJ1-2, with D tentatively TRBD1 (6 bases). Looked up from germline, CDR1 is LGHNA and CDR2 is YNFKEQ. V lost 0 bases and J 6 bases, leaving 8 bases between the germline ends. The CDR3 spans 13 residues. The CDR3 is CASSQENRDGYTF. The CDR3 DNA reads TGTGCCAGCAGCCAAGAAAACAGGGATGGCTACACCTTC.

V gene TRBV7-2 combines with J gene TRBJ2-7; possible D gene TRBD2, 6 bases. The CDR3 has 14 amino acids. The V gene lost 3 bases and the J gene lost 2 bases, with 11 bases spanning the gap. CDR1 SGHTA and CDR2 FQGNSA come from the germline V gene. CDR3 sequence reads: CASSFYGGTYEQYF. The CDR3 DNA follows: TGTGCCAGCAGCTTTTACGGGGGTACCTACGAGCAGTACTTC.

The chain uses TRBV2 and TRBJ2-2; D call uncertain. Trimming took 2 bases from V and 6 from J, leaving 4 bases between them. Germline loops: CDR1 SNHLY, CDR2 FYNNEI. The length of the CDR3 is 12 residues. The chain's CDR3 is CASSEWPGELFF. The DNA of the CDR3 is TGTGCCAGCAGTGAATGGCCCGGGGAGCTGTTTTTT. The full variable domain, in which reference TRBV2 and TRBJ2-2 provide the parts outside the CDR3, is EPEVTQTPSHQVTQMGQEVILRCVPISNHLYFYWYRQILGQKVEFLVSFYNNEISEKSEIFDDQFSVERPDGSNFTLKIRSTKLEDSAMYFCASSEWPGELFFGEGSRLTVL.

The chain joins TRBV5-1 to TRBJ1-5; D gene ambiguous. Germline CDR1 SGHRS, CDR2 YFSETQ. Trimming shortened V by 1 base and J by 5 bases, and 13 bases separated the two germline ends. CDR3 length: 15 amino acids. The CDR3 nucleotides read TGCGCCAGCAGCTTGACAGACCCCTCCTATCAGCCCCAGCATTTT. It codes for CASSLTDPSYQPQHF.

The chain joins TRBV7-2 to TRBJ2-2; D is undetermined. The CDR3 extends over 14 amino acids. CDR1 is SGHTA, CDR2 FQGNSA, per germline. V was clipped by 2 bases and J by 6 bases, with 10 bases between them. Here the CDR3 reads CASSLMLPAGELFF. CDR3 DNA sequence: TGTGCCAGCAGCTTAATGCTGCCAGCCGGGGAGCTGTTTTTT.

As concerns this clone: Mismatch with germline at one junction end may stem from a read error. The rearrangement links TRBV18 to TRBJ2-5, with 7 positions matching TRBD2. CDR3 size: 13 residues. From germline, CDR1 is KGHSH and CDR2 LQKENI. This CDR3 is CASSNGEGEAQYF. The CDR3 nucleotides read TGTGCCAGCTCGAACGGGGAGGGAGAGGCCCAGTACTTC.

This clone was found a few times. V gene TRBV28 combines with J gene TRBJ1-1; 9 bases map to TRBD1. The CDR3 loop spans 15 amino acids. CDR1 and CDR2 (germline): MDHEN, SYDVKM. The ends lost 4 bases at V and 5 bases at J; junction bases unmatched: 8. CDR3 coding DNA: TGTGCCAGCAGTTCGCCGGGACAGGGTGTAACTGAAGCTTTCTTT. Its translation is CASSSPGQGVTEAFF.